The next 29 T cell receptor beta chains were all read from a single sample in a study of blood T cell repertoires in COVID-19. Libraries were prepared by immunoSEQ multiplex PCR; TCRdb keeps only in-frame clonotypes and omits some of them. Of around 200,000 clones listed, about nine tenths are singletons. The specimen sequenced was PBMCs or T cells enriched from blood (not recorded which). The origin of the receptors is a woman under 30 who had recovered from COVID-19.

V and J are TRBV7-2 and TRBJ1-5, with D tentatively TRBD1 (6 bases). Looked up from germline, CDR1 is SGHTA and CDR2 is FQGNSA. The CDR3 is 17 residues long. The V and J ends lost 1 base and 5 bases respectively, with 18 bases between them. The CDR3: CASSLGFHRVWDQPQHF. The DNA for the CDR3 is TGTGCCAGCAGCTTAGGGTTCCACAGGGTCTGGGATCAGCCCCAGCATTTT.

The V call is TRBV5-1, the J call TRBJ2-3; no clear D. V lost 3 bases to trimming and J lost 2 bases, with 7 bases between them. Looked up from germline, CDR1 is SGHRS and CDR2 is YFSETQ. CDR3 length: 13 residues. CDR3 in amino acids: CASSSRDTDTQYF. As DNA, the CDR3 is TGCGCCAGCAGCTCGAGAGACACAGATACGCAGTATTTT.

This clone has just a few counts. The CDR3 is CASGLGQGKDYGYTF. Here the CDR3 DNA reads TGTGCTAGTGGTTTGGGACAGGGAAAAGACTATGGCTACACCTTC. The chain uses TRBV12-5 and TRBJ1-2, with 7 bases matching TRBD1. V gave up 1 base and J gave up 3 bases; unmatched junction bases: 5. Germline assignment: CDR1 LGHNT and CDR2 FRNRAP. The length of the CDR3 is 15 residues.

The chain uses TRBV30 and TRBJ2-7; the D gene is possibly TRBD1 (5 bases). From germline, CDR1 is GTSNPN and CDR2 SVGIG (reference sequence). The germline V and J ends were trimmed by 0 bases and 3 bases, with 12 bases remaining between them. The CDR3 spans 14 residues. The CDR3 coding sequence is TGTGCCTGGAGTGTCGACAGAAGGCGCTACGAGCAGTACTTC. Its translation is CAWSVDRRRYEQYF. The whole variable domain, remainder taken from reference TRBV30 and TRBJ2-7, is SQTIHQWPATLVQPVGSPLSLECTVEGTSNPNLYWYRQAAGRGLQLLFYSVGIGQISSEVPQNLSASRPQDRQFILSSKKLLLSDSGFYLCAWSVDRRRYEQYFGPGTRLTVT.

This rearrangement joins TRBV5-1 to TRBJ2-3; 7 bases agree with TRBD2. V shed 3 bases, J shed 2 bases, and the junction held 12 bases outside the gene matches. The CDR3 has 17 residues. CDR1 SGHRS and CDR2 YFSETQ come from the germline V gene. CDR3 loop: CASSWPSGTTVTDTQYF. The DNA for the CDR3 is TGCGCCAGCAGCTGGCCCTCCGGGACTACCGTCACAGATACGCAGTATTTT. Complete variable domain (other parts from reference TRBV5-1 and TRBJ2-3): KAGVTQTPRYLIKTRGQQVTLSCSPISGHRSVSWYQQTPGQGLQFLFEYFSETQRNKGNFPGRFSGRQFSNSRSEMNVSTLELGDSALYLCASSWPSGTTVTDTQYFGPGTRLTVL.

The CDR3 DNA follows: TGCGCCAGCAGCTTGGCCCCAGGGACTAGCGGCAATGAGCAGTTCTTC. Translating it yields CASSLAPGTSGNEQFF. V is TRBV5-1 and J is TRBJ2-1; 11 bases map to TRBD2. The junction had 5 bases not matched to a gene; V was cut back by 0 bases and J by 6 bases. CDR1 is SGHRS, CDR2 YFSETQ, per germline. This CDR3 has 16 amino acids. Drawing the rest from reference TRBV5-1 and TRBJ2-1, the complete variable domain is KAGVTQTPRYLIKTRGQQVTLSCSPISGHRSVSWYQQTPGQGLQFLFEYFSETQRNKGNFPGRFSGRQFSNSRSEMNVSTLELGDSALYLCASSLAPGTSGNEQFFGPGTRLTVL.

The rearrangement joins TRBV7-9 to TRBJ1-6, with a possible D match to TRBD1 (6 bases). Trimming removed 6 bases at V and 8 bases at J, with 14 bases between. In germline, CDR1 is SEHNR, CDR2 FQNEAQ (reference sequence). The CDR3 runs 14 residues. The CDR3 sequence is CASRQQGRDSPLHF. In DNA form, the CDR3 reads TGTGCCAGCAGACAACAGGGCAGGGATTCACCCCTCCACTTT.

J is TRBJ1-5 and V is TRBV5-1, with D tentatively TRBD1 (5 bases). The CDR3 is 15 residues long. The V end lost 0 bases, the J end lost 3 bases, and 10 bases lay between the germline ends. CDR1 SGHRS and CDR2 YFSETQ come from the germline V gene. The CDR3 here is CASSLDGAVNQPQHF. DNA for the CDR3: TGCGCCAGCAGCTTGGATGGGGCGGTCAATCAGCCCCAGCATTTT. The full variable domain, in which reference TRBV5-1 and TRBJ1-5 provide the parts outside the CDR3, is KAGVTQTPRYLIKTRGQQVTLSCSPISGHRSVSWYQQTPGQGLQFLFEYFSETQRNKGNFPGRFSGRQFSNSRSEMNVSTLELGDSALYLCASSLDGAVNQPQHFGDGTRLSIL.

The chain couples TRBV18 to TRBJ2-1; D remains ambiguous. Germline lookup yields CDR1 KGHSH and CDR2 LQKENI. This CDR3 region has 11 residues. The V gene lost 6 bases and the J gene lost 6 bases, with 6 bases spanning the gap. CDR3 DNA: TGTGCCAGCTCGGCACCCAATGAGCAGTTCTTC. Translated: CASSAPNEQFF.

The chain has TRBV30 and TRBJ1-1, with D perhaps TRBD1 (5 bases). The V gene lost 1 base and the J gene lost 5 bases, with 11 bases spanning the gap. The CDR3 runs to 13 residues. Germline-derived CDR1 and CDR2 are GTSNPN and SVGIG (reference sequence). In DNA form, the CDR3 reads TGTGCCTGGAGTGAGGGGATTGAGACTGAAGCTTTCTTT. Translation: CAWSEGIETEAFF.

The chain is built from TRBV28 and TRBJ2-2; 10 nucleotides agree with TRBD2. Trimming took 4 bases from V and 4 from J; bases not matched to a gene: 9. From germline, CDR1 is MDHEN and CDR2 SYDVKM. The CDR3 consists of 17 residues. The CDR3 DNA sequence: TGTGCCAGCAGTTCCTTTTGGACTAGCGGCCCCACCGGGGAGCTGTTTTTT. As protein: CASSSFWTSGPTGELFF.

The chain is built from TRBV2 and TRBJ2-6, with 7 positions matching TRBD2. Germline V gives CDR1 SNHLY, CDR2 FYNNEI. J was trimmed by 5 bases and V by 6 bases; bases with no gene match: 4. This CDR3 spans 14 amino acids. The chain's CDR3 is CASRREWRANVLTF. For the CDR3, the DNA is TGTGCCAGCAGGCGGGAGTGGCGGGCCAACGTCCTGACTTTC. Filled out from reference TRBV2 and TRBJ2-6, the complete variable domain reads EPEVTQTPSHQVTQMGQEVILRCVPISNHLYFYWYRQILGQKVEFLVSFYNNEISEKSEIFDDQFSVERPDGSNFTLKIRSTKLEDSAMYFCASRREWRANVLTFGAGSRLTVL.

The chain is built from TRBV15 and TRBJ2-1, with 7 bases fitting TRBD2. V lost 5 bases, J lost 4 bases, and 14 bases stayed unmatched. Germline V lookup: CDR1 LNHNV, CDR2 YYDKDF (reference sequence). The CDR3 has 17 amino acids. The CDR3 loop is CATSSRSGLVTYNEQFF. CDR3 DNA sequence: TGTGCCACCAGCTCCCGAAGTGGACTAGTAACTTACAATGAGCAGTTCTTC.

The chain employs TRBV10-3 and TRBJ2-3, with 7 bases fitting TRBD1. This CDR3 contains 17 residues. Germline trimming cut 0 bases from V and 3 bases from J; bases unmatched to any gene: 9. CDR1 is ENHRY and CDR2 is SYGVKD in the germline V gene. The CDR3 coding sequence is TGTGCCATCAGTGAGTCATACAGGGGAGACGAAACAGATACGCAGTATTTT. This encodes CAISESYRGDETDTQYF.

This chain joins TRBV4-2 and TRBJ2-5; 9 bases map to TRBD2. Trimming at V came to 0 bases and at J to 9 bases, leaving 8 bases not matched to a gene. This CDR3 has 15 residues. In germline, CDR1 is LGHNA, CDR2 YNFKEQ. In nucleotides, the CDR3 is TGTGCCAGCAGCCAAGAGCATAGCGGGGGCGGGGCCCAGTACTTC. It specifies CASSQEHSGGGAQYF.

The chain combines TRBV27 with TRBJ2-1; 7 bases match TRBD2. Germline V gene lookup returns CDR1 MNHEY and CDR2 SMNVEV (reference sequence). The CDR3 is 14 residues long. V shed 4 bases and J 3 bases; nucleotides not matched to a gene: 3. This CDR3 is CASSWTRGYNEQFF. The DNA of the CDR3 is TGTGCCAGCAGTTGGACTAGAGGCTACAATGAGCAGTTCTTC.

This chain uses TRBV3-1 (or the pseudogene TRBV3-2) with TRBJ2-1, with 8 bases that match TRBD2. Unmatched junction bases numbered 4, after V lost 2 bases and J lost 4 bases. The CDR3 has 15 residues. CDR1 is LGHDT, CDR2 YNNKEL, per germline (reference sequence). CDR3 DNA: TGTGCCAGCAGCCAACCCGGGACTAGTTACAATGAGCAGTTCTTC. Amino acid sequence: CASSQPGTSYNEQFF.

A single count supports this clone. This chain connects TRBV3-1 (or the pseudogene TRBV3-2) to TRBJ2-2; 9 bases map to TRBD2. This CDR3 is built from 15 residues. Looked up from germline, CDR1 is LGHDT and CDR2 is YNNKEL (reference sequence). Losses at the gene ends were 7 bases for V and 4 bases for J; bases not matched to a gene: 7. CDR3 loop: CASTGGRASTGELFF. The CDR3 DNA reads TGTGCCAGCACGGGCGGGAGGGCGAGCACCGGGGAGCTGTTTTTT.

The chain recombines TRBV10-1 with TRBJ2-7; perhaps TRBD2 as D (7 bases). V was shortened by 2 bases and J by 3 bases, with 20 bases between the two germline ends. Germline V lookup: CDR1 WNHNN, CDR2 SYGVQD (reference sequence). The CDR3 has 17 amino acids. CDR3 residues: CASSEPQEGGIGYEQYF. The CDR3 DNA sequence: TGCGCCAGCAGTGAGCCTCAAGAGGGGGGGATCGGCTACGAGCAGTACTTC.

This chain connects TRBV5-4 to TRBJ2-7; TRBD1 might be the D (6 bases). There are 13 residues in the CDR3. The germline V and J ends were trimmed by 5 bases and 4 bases, with 13 bases remaining between them. In germline, CDR1 is SGHNT, CDR2 YYREEE (reference sequence). The chain's CDR3 is CASSATGRYEQYF. CDR3 nucleotide sequence: TGTGCCAGCAGTGCCACAGGGCGGTACGAGCAGTACTTC.

The rearrangement joins TRBV27 to TRBJ2-3, with TRBD1 matching over 10 bases. The CDR3 contains 15 residues. V lost 5 bases to trimming and J lost 6 bases; unmatched junction nucleotides: 8. The germline CDR1 and CDR2 sequences are MNHEY and SMNVEV (reference sequence). CDR3 loop: CASSRDGQGVDTQYF. The CDR3 DNA reads TGTGCCAGCAGTAGGGATGGACAGGGGGTTGATACGCAGTATTTT.

This clone was seen once. The V call is TRBV19, the J call TRBJ2-5; TRBD2 agrees at 8 bases. Germline V gene lookup returns CDR1 LNHDA and CDR2 SQIVND (reference sequence). J lost 6 bases, V lost 5 bases, and 8 bases had no gene match. The CDR3 totals 14 residues. CDR3: CASSPRGGRKTQYF. The CDR3, as DNA: TGTGCCAGTAGTCCCCGGGGGGGAAGGAAGACCCAGTACTTC. The full variable domain, in which reference TRBV19 and TRBJ2-5 provide the parts outside the CDR3, is DGGITQSPKYLFRKEGQNVTLSCEQNLNHDAMYWYRQDPGQGLRLIYYSQIVNDFQKGDIAEGYSVSREKKESFPLTVTSAQKNPTAFYLCASSPRGGRKTQYFGPGTRLLVL.

V and J are TRBV9 and TRBJ2-1; D might be TRBD2 (5 bases). V was cut by 2 bases and J by 7 bases, with 13 bases left in between. CDR1 and CDR2 (germline): SGDLS, YYNGEE. This CDR3 is 14 amino acids long. The CDR3 protein is CASSVGGSGNEQFF. CDR3 DNA sequence: TGTGCCAGCAGCGTGGGCGGGTCTGGGAATGAGCAGTTCTTC. The whole variable domain, remainder taken from reference TRBV9 and TRBJ2-1, is DSGVTQTPKHLITATGQRVTLRCSPRSGDLSVYWYQQSLDQGLQFLIQYYNGEERAKGNILERFSAQQFPDLHSELNLSSLELGDSALYFCASSVGGSGNEQFFGPGTRLTVL.

The chain has TRBV27 and TRBJ2-5; 13 nucleotides align to TRBD2. CDR1 is MNHEY, CDR2 SMNVEV, per germline (reference sequence). The CDR3 covers 18 residues. V trimming: 2 bases; J trimming: 5 bases; junction bases outside the gene matches: 11. DNA of the CDR3: TGTGCCAGCAGTTTAGGACTAGCGGGAGAGGCGAGATACGAGACCCAGTACTTC. Protein: CASSLGLAGEARYETQYF.

This chain joins TRBV19 and TRBJ2-7; 7 bases line up with TRBD1. The ends lost 8 bases at V and 3 bases at J; junction bases unmatched: 13. This CDR3 is built from 15 residues. CDR1 LNHDA and CDR2 SQIVND come from the germline V gene (reference sequence). In nucleotides, the CDR3 is TGTGCCAGTTCAAAGGTCGGACAGGCCCTCTACGAGCAGTACTTC. This translates into CASSKVGQALYEQYF.

The rearrangement uses TRBV15 and TRBJ1-2; D is unresolved. The CDR3 covers 16 residues. V was trimmed by 3 bases and J by 0 bases, leaving 14 bases between them. Germline CDR1 and CDR2: LNHNV and YYDKDF (reference sequence). In nucleotides, the CDR3 is TGTGCCACCAGCAGGGAGGAGGTGGCAGCTAACTATGGCTACACCTTC. Amino acids: CATSREEVAANYGYTF.

The chain recombines TRBV4-1 with TRBJ2-3, with TRBD1 as a possible D gene (5 bases). The ends were cut back, 4 bases at V and 2 bases at J, with 13 bases in the middle. This CDR3 region has 15 residues. The V gene's germline CDR1 is MGHRA and CDR2 YSYEKL. CDR3 sequence reads: CASSPQGAITDTQYF. For the CDR3, the DNA is TGCGCCAGCAGCCCTCAAGGGGCAATCACAGATACGCAGTATTTT.

This chain links TRBV6-1 with TRBJ2-3, with D uncertain. This CDR3 is 14 amino acids long. Trimming removed 0 bases at V and 5 bases at J, with 9 bases between. Germline V CDR1 and CDR2: MNHNS, SASEGT. The CDR3 is CASSEARFVDTQYF. DNA for the CDR3: TGTGCCAGCAGTGAAGCGCGGTTCGTAGATACGCAGTATTTT.

The chain is built from TRBV5-1 and TRBJ2-1, with 13 bases that match TRBD2. Germline V gene lookup returns CDR1 SGHRS and CDR2 YFSETQ. The CDR3 contains 18 residues. Losses at the gene ends were 4 bases for V and 1 base for J; bases not matched to a gene: 8. The CDR3, as DNA: TGCGCCAGCAGCCCCGGGGCGGGACTAGCGGGATCCTACAATGAGCAGTTCTTC. Its protein product is CASSPGAGLAGSYNEQFF.